The clone carrying this T cell receptor delta chain was recorded a few times. The data are from a study of gamma-delta T cells after stem cell transplantation. TCRdb repeated clone calling on the RT-PCR reads with CATT. The sample lists about 1,400 delta-chain clones, approximately 24% occurring once. The source of this sequence is a human donor. It is not recorded whose cells these are; they may come from a transplant donor. Sequences were obtained from gamma-delta T cells.

Here the CDR3 DNA reads TGTGCCTTTATTTCTCCTACACCCCGATACCGGTCGTACACCGATAAACTCATCTTT. It specifies CAFISPTPRYRSYTDKLIF. V gene TRDV3 combines with J gene TRDJ1; TRDD2 is a possible D gene (6 bases). V was cut by 1 base and J by 0 bases, with 27 bases left in between. The CDR3 is 19 residues long. Germline CDR1 is TVYSNPD and CDR2 is GDNSRS (reference sequence).